These 23 T cell receptor beta chains came from one sample sequenced in a study of blood T cell repertoires in COVID-19. TCRdb's copy holds only in-frame clones and misses some; the assay was immunoSEQ multiplex PCR. The sample yields about 120,000 clones, about four fifths seen once. The sequenced sample was peripheral blood. Receptors were obtained from an elderly woman with acute or convalescent COVID-19.

The chain joins TRBV5-5 to TRBJ2-3, with 10 bases matching TRBD1. Germline trimming cut 4 bases from V and 4 bases from J; bases unmatched to any gene: 6. The CDR3 spans 15 residues. The germline V gene has CDR1 SGHKS and CDR2 YYEKEE (reference sequence). CDR3 loop: CASSRGTGAADTQYF. CDR3 coding DNA: TGTGCCAGCAGCCGGGGGACAGGGGCGGCAGATACGCAGTATTTT. Combining the CDR3 with reference TRBV5-5 and TRBJ2-3 gives the whole variable domain DAGVTQSPTHLIKTRGQQVTLRCSPISGHKSVSWYQQVLGQGPQFIFQYYEKEERGRGNFPDRFSARQFPNYSSELNVNALLLGDSALYLCASSRGTGAADTQYFGPGTRLTVL.

This chain links TRBV12-3 or TRBV12-4 with TRBJ1-4; no reliable D call. The CDR3 length is 13 residues. The V gene lost 5 bases and the J gene lost 8 bases, with 12 bases spanning the gap. The DNA of the CDR3 is TGTGCCAGCAGTCCTCCCTCGGGGGAAAAACTGTTTTTT. Its translation: CASSPPSGEKLFF.

V usage is TRBV9 and J usage is TRBJ2-2; 8 nucleotides agree with TRBD1. J was trimmed by 3 bases and V by 3 bases; bases with no gene match: 4. Germline V lookup: CDR1 SGDLS, CDR2 YYNGEE. This CDR3 region has 15 residues. The CDR3 sequence is CASSGYRGDTGELFF. CDR3 nucleotide sequence: TGTGCCAGCAGCGGCTACAGGGGGGACACCGGGGAGCTGTTTTTT.

The chain has TRBV19 and TRBJ1-4; D perhaps matches TRBD1 (6 bases). This CDR3 spans 13 amino acids. Germline-derived CDR1 and CDR2 are LNHDA and SQIVND (reference sequence). V was cut by 5 bases and J by 10 bases, with 14 bases left in between. In DNA, the CDR3 is TGTGCCAGTAGTGAACAGGGTGGCGGAAAACTGTTTTTT. This encodes CASSEQGGGKLFF.

The V and J genes are TRBV5-1 and TRBJ1-1, with unresolved D. This CDR3 contains 15 residues. Trimming took 5 bases from V and 7 from J, leaving 21 bases between them. CDR1 is SGHRS, CDR2 YFSETQ, per germline. CDR3 protein: CASSSDPNTGGEAFF. The CDR3 nucleotides are TGCGCCAGCAGTTCAGACCCCAACACTGGAGGTGAAGCTTTCTTT.

The V gene is TRBV4-3, the J gene TRBJ2-1; the D is unclear. The V and J ends lost 0 bases and 0 bases respectively, with 12 bases between them. The CDR3 length is 17 residues. Germline CDR1 LGHNA, CDR2 YSLEER. CDR3 DNA sequence: TGCGCCAGCAGCCAAGATCCCGGAGAGAGCTCCTACAATGAGCAGTTCTTC. Protein product: CASSQDPGESSYNEQFF.

V and J are TRBV7-2 and TRBJ1-3, with D unresolved. The germline V and J ends were trimmed by 1 base and 0 bases, with 7 bases remaining between them. The CDR3 runs 15 residues. Looked up from germline, CDR1 is SGHTA and CDR2 is FQGNSA. The CDR3 sequence is CASSLGADSGNTIYF. CDR3 nucleotide sequence: TGTGCCAGCAGCTTAGGGGCCGACTCTGGAAACACCATATATTTT.

The chain links TRBV19 to TRBJ1-1; no clear D gene. V was pared by 3 bases and J by 6 bases, with 11 bases between. Germline V gene data show CDR1 as LNHDA and CDR2 as SQIVND (reference sequence). The CDR3 loop spans 13 amino acids. The CDR3 DNA follows: TGTGCCAGTAGTATTGTGGGAGGGTCTGAAGCTTTCTTT. The encoded protein is CASSIVGGSEAFF. The full variable domain, its missing parts supplied by reference TRBV19 and TRBJ1-1, is DGGITQSPKYLFRKEGQNVTLSCEQNLNHDAMYWYRQDPGQGLRLIYYSQIVNDFQKGDIAEGYSVSREKKESFPLTVTSAQKNPTAFYLCASSIVGGSEAFFGQGTRLTVV.

The V call is TRBV20-1, the J call TRBJ2-3; 10 nucleotides match TRBD2. Trimming took 3 bases from V and 0 from J; bases not matched to a gene: 12. CDR1 is DFQATT and CDR2 is SNEGSKA in the germline V gene (reference sequence). The CDR3 runs to 18 residues. The CDR3 is CSASPGSGRALSTDTQYF. DNA for the CDR3: TGCAGTGCTAGTCCTGGGAGCGGGAGGGCCCTAAGCACAGATACGCAGTATTTT.

The chain employs TRBV9 and TRBJ1-5; 10 bases agree with TRBD1. With V trimmed by 0 bases and J by 4 bases, 1 base remained unmatched. There are 15 residues in the CDR3. In germline, CDR1 is SGDLS, CDR2 YYNGEE. DNA for the CDR3: TGTGCCAGCAGCGTAGGGACAGGGGGGAATCAGCCCCAGCATTTT. Protein: CASSVGTGGNQPQHF.

The rearrangement joins TRBV6-1 to TRBJ2-7; perhaps TRBD2 as D (6 bases). Germline values: CDR1 MNHNS, CDR2 SASEGT. This CDR3 spans 15 amino acids. V lost 3 bases and J lost 2, with 14 bases in between. CDR3 amino acids: CASSDQRGLTYEQYF. DNA for the CDR3: TGTGCCAGCAGTGACCAAAGGGGACTCACCTACGAGCAGTACTTC.

This clone appeared a single time. This chain connects TRBV5-1 to TRBJ1-3; D not resolved. The CDR3 covers 15 residues. Germline lookup yields CDR1 SGHRS and CDR2 YFSETQ. The ends were cut back, 0 bases at V and 0 bases at J, with 7 bases in the middle. Written as DNA, the CDR3 is TGCGCCAGCAGCTTGGACGGGAGCTCTGGAAACACCATATATTTT. Amino acids: CASSLDGSSGNTIYF. Full variable domain (rest looked up from reference TRBV5-1 and TRBJ1-3): KAGVTQTPRYLIKTRGQQVTLSCSPISGHRSVSWYQQTPGQGLQFLFEYFSETQRNKGNFPGRFSGRQFSNSRSEMNVSTLELGDSALYLCASSLDGSSGNTIYFGEGSWLTVV.

The rearrangement joins TRBV6-2 or TRBV6-3 to TRBJ1-1, with 8 nucleotides matching TRBD1. The CDR3 length is 16 residues. J was trimmed by 11 bases and V by 5 bases; bases with no gene match: 19. In germline, CDR1 is MNHEY, CDR2 SVGEGT. CDR3 residues: CASSQSSPGTGSLAFF. The CDR3 DNA sequence: TGTGCCAGCAGTCAGTCCTCACCCGGGACAGGATCTCTGGCTTTCTTT.

This clone was detected only a few times. This rearrangement joins TRBV2 to TRBJ2-7, with D perhaps TRBD2 (6 bases). Deletions cut 5 bases from V and 3 bases from J, with 20 bases between. Per the germline V gene, CDR1 is SNHLY and CDR2 is FYNNEI. This CDR3 contains 16 residues. The CDR3 DNA reads TGTGCCAGCAGTAGAGTGCCGGACTATCTAGGCTACGAGCAGTACTTC. Translation gives CASSRVPDYLGYEQYF. The full variable domain, its missing parts supplied by reference TRBV2 and TRBJ2-7, is EPEVTQTPSHQVTQMGQEVILRCVPISNHLYFYWYRQILGQKVEFLVSFYNNEISEKSEIFDDQFSVERPDGSNFTLKIRSTKLEDSAMYFCASSRVPDYLGYEQYFGPGTRLTVT.

The table lists this clone with a few counts. The chain has TRBV18 and TRBJ2-7; TRBD1 aligns across 8 bases. V lost 2 bases, J lost 2 bases, and 5 bases stayed unmatched. This CDR3 has 15 amino acids. The germline V gene has CDR1 KGHSH and CDR2 LQKENI. CDR3 amino acids: CASSPETGEAYEQYF. DNA for the CDR3: TGTGCCAGCTCACCAGAGACAGGGGAGGCCTACGAGCAGTACTTC.

The table lists this clone with a few counts. V usage is TRBV4-3 and J usage is TRBJ2-7; D is perhaps TRBD2 (5 bases). CDR1 is LGHNA, CDR2 YSLEER, per germline. The V end lost 0 bases, the J end lost 2 bases, and 14 bases lay between the germline ends. The length of the CDR3 is 16 residues. The CDR3 spells CASSQEGSSGAYEQYF. As DNA, the CDR3 is TGCGCCAGCAGCCAAGAGGGTTCAAGCGGAGCCTACGAGCAGTACTTC.

This chain joins TRBV2 and TRBJ2-5; 8 nucleotides agree with TRBD1. This CDR3 region has 12 residues. V gave up 6 bases and J gave up 5 bases; unmatched junction bases: 2. The V gene's germline CDR1 is SNHLY and CDR2 FYNNEI. The CDR3 sequence: CASRGDRETQYF. The CDR3 DNA reads as TGTGCCAGCAGGGGGGACAGGGAGACCCAGTACTTC.

This clone was recorded a few times. This chain uses TRBV7-2 with TRBJ1-2; tentatively, D is TRBD1 (6 bases). V was pared by 4 bases and J by 3 bases, with 9 bases between. The germline V gene encodes CDR1 SGHTA and CDR2 FQGNSA. This CDR3 is built from 13 residues. The CDR3 here is CASSSAGDYGYTF. Here the CDR3 DNA reads TGTGCCAGCAGCTCCGCAGGGGACTATGGCTACACCTTC.

This clone was recorded once. V usage is TRBV5-8 and J usage is TRBJ2-1; possibly TRBD2 for D (5 bases). The CDR3 has 12 amino acids. Germline CDR1 is SGHTS and CDR2 is YDEGEE. The germline V and J ends were trimmed by 6 bases and 7 bases, with 11 bases remaining between them. The CDR3 sequence is CASNQRGNEQFF. Written as DNA, the CDR3 is TGTGCCAGCAACCAGAGAGGGAATGAGCAGTTCTTC.

The chain combines TRBV6-1 with TRBJ1-3; D possibly corresponds to TRBD1 (5 bases). CDR1 is MNHNS and CDR2 is SASEGT in the germline V gene. V lost 3 bases and J 2 bases, leaving 11 bases between the germline ends. The CDR3 is made up of 15 amino acids. In DNA form, the CDR3 reads TGTGCCAGCAGTGACCGGAGGGGCCCTGGAAACACCATATATTTT. It translates to CASSDRRGPGNTIYF.

This rearrangement joins TRBV5-1 to TRBJ1-4; D not resolved. The V end lost 2 bases, the J end lost 4 bases, and 9 bases lay between the germline ends. Germline lookup yields CDR1 SGHRS and CDR2 YFSETQ. The CDR3 runs to 14 residues. The CDR3 DNA follows: TGCGCCAGCAGCTTCCGGGAGATTAATGAAAAACTGTTTTTT. Translation: CASSFREINEKLFF.

The chain employs TRBV18 and TRBJ2-7; D gene uncertain. The CDR3 is 15 amino acids. With 6 bases removed from V and 2 bases from J, the gap between germline ends came to 17 bases. CDR1 is KGHSH, CDR2 LQKENI, per germline. The CDR3 is CASSQNLQAPYEQYF. CDR3 sequence (DNA): TGTGCCAGCTCCCAGAACCTCCAGGCCCCCTACGAGCAGTACTTC.

The rearrangement links TRBV7-3 to TRBJ2-1, with 10 bases matching TRBD1. The CDR3 loop spans 13 amino acids. The junction had 2 bases not matched to a gene; V was cut back by 5 bases and J by 7 bases. From germline, CDR1 is SGHTA and CDR2 FQGTGA. DNA of the CDR3: TGTGCCAGCAGCCGGGACAGGGGTAATGAGCAGTTCTTC. This sequence encodes CASSRDRGNEQFF.